This T cell receptor beta chain was captured by sequencing in a study of T cell responses to AZD1222 COVID-19 vaccine. General study findings and limits: Repertoires were obtained only post-peak T cell response. Reports say nearly half of spike-specific TCRs go after unmutated variant regions.

As for this clone: The antigen is undetermined.

Here immunoSEQ multiplex PCR was the method, and the copy in TCRdb shows in-frame clones only, minus some. Of roughly 150,000 clones listed, over 85% are singletons. The receptor was derived from an adult in good health. This sample comprised peripheral blood, obtained on day 0 of AZD1222 vaccination.

The CDR3 is CASSQGGRTDTQYF. The DNA for the CDR3 is TGCGCCAGCAGTCAAGGCGGACGCACAGATACGCAGTATTTT. The chain recombines TRBV23-1 with TRBJ2-3, with D unclear. TRBV23-1 is placed among ORFs of uncertain function. This CDR3 contains 14 residues. V lost 2 bases and J 1 base, leaving 7 bases between the germline ends.